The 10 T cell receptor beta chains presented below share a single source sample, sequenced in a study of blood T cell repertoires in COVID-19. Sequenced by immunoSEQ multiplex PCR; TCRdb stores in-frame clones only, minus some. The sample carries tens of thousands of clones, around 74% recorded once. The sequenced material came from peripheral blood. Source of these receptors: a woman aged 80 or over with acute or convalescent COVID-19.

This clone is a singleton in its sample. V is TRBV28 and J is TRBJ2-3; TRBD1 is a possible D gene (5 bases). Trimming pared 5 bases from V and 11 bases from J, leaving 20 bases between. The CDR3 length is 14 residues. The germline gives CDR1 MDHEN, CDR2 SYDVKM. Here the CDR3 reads CASSTNRKGFGQYF. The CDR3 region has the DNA TGTGCCAGCAGTACCAACAGGAAGGGGTTTGGGCAGTATTTT.

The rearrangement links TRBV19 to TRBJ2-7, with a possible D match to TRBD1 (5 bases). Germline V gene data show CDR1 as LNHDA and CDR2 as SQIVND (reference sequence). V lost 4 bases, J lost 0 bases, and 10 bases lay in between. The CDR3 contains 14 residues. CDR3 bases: TGTGCCAGTAGTACCTATGGACACTCCTACGAGCAGTACTTC. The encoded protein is CASSTYGHSYEQYF.

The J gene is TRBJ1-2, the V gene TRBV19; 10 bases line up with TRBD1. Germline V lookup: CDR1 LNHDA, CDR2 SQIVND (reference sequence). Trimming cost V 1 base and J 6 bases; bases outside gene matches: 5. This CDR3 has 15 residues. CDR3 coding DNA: TGTGCCAGTAGTATAGTCGACAGGGGGCGAGATGGCTACACCTTC. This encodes CASSIVDRGRDGYTF.

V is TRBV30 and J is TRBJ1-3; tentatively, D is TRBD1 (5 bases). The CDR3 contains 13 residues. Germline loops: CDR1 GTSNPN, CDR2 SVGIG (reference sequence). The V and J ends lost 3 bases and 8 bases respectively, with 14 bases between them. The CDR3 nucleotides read TGTGCCTGGAGCACGGCCCGGGGGGACACCATATATTTT. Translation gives CAWSTARGDTIYF.

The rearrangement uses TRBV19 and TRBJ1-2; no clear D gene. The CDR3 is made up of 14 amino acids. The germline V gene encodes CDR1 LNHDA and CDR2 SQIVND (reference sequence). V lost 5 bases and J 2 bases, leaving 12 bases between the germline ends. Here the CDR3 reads CASSATVLNYGYTF. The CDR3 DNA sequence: TGTGCCAGTAGTGCAACAGTATTAAACTATGGCTACACCTTC.

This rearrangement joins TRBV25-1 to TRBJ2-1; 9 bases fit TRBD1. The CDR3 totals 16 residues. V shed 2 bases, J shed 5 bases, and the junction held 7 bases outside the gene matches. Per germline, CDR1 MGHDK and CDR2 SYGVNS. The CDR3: CASSEVSGQGNNEQFF. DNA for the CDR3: TGTGCCAGCAGTGAAGTTTCGGGACAGGGTAACAATGAGCAGTTCTTC.

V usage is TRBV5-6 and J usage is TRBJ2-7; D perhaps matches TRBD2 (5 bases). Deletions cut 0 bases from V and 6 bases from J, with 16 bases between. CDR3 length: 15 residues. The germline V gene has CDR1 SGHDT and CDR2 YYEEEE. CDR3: CASSLGRTPNTEQYF. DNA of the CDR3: TGTGCCAGCAGCTTGGGAAGGACTCCTAACACCGAGCAGTACTTC.

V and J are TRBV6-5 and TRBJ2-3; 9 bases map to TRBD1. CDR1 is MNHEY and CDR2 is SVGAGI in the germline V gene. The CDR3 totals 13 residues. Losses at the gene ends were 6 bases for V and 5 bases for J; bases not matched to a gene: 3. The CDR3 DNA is TGTGCCAGCAGAACAGGGGGCAAAGATACGCAGTATTTT. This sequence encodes CASRTGGKDTQYF.

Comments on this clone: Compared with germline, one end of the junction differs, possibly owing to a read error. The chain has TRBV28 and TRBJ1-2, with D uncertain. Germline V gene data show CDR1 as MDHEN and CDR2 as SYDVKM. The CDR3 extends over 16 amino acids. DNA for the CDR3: TGTGCCAGCAGTCCAGACCTGGGAGGGCCTTACTACGGCTACACCTTC. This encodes CASSPDLGGPYYGYTF.

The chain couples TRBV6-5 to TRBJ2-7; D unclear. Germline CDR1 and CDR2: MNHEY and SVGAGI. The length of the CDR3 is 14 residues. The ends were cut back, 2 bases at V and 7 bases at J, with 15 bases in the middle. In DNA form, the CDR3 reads TGTGCCAGCAGTTACCTCGGGTCCGCCTGGGAGCAGTACTTC. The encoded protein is CASSYLGSAWEQYF.